The clone carrying this T cell receptor (beta chain) was recorded a few times. Time point meaning: persistent/refractory GD, antithyroid drugs over 5 years with positive TRAb. Following extraction of RNA from PBMCs, that RNA was used to make the TCR library. A volume of around 8.7 milliliters of peripheral blood was collected in EDTA tubes. The data were taken from a study of regulatory T cells in long-lasting Graves disease. Researchers made TCR beta libraries by using iRepertoire HTBI primers and running Arm-PCR on CDR3 regions. Each CDR3 protein is one row after TCRdb ran MiXCR on the multiplex PCR reads. The sample holds around 430,000 distinct CDR3 sequences, about 22% seen once. This specimen was peripheral blood mononuclear cells (PBMCs), taken when the disease was refractory, from a patient treated with antithyroid drugs. The receptor was derived from a female donor with Graves disease.

The chain's CDR3 is CASSFTNTHPGRSIEGYTF. The CDR3 coding sequence is TGTGCCAGCAGTTTTACAAACACCCATCCGGGCCGCTCTATTGAGGGCTACACCTTC. The genes are TRBV7-2 and TRBJ1-2; D is uncertain. The CDR3 contains 19 residues. V was clipped by 6 bases and J by 8 bases, with 34 bases between them. Germline-derived CDR1 and CDR2 are SGHTA and FQGNSA.